This TCR beta chain was sequenced during a study of early T cells in non-severe SARS-CoV-2 infection. In the study overall: It was bulk RNA from unsorted whole blood that was sequenced, and the chains were unpaired. Whole-study results and caveats: Missing private and CD4 specificities, VDJdb matching favored anti-spike CD8 responses.

This clonotype has at least ten counts. No antigen is known for it. Researchers tagged individual cDNA molecules with unique molecular identifiers. One entry per CDR3 protein results from TCRdb running MiXCR on the 5' RACE reads. The sample lists some 60,000 distinct CDR3 sequences, around 12% occurring once. Deletions cut 2 bases from V and 7 bases from J, with 11 bases between. Per germline, CDR1 MDHEN and CDR2 SYDVKM. This CDR3 contains 13 residues. This TCR came from an adult who was a healthcare worker with PCR-confirmed SARS-CoV-2 infection or an uninfected control (not recorded which). The rearrangement uses TRBV28 and TRBJ2-5; D is uncertain. Material for sequencing was whole blood. CDR3 sequence (DNA): TGTGCCAGCAGTTTAAACTCCCCAGGGACCCAGTACTTC. Its translation: CASSLNSPGTQYF.